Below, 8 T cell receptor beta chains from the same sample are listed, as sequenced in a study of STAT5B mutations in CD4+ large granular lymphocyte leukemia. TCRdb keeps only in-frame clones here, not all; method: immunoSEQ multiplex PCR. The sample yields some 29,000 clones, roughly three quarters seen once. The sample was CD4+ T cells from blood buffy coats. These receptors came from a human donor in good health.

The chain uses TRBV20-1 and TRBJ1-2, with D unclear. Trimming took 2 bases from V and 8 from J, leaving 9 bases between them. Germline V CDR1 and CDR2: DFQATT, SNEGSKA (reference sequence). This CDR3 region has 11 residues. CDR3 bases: TGCAGTGCTAGAAAAGGGAGCGGCTACACCTTC. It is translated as CSARKGSGYTF.

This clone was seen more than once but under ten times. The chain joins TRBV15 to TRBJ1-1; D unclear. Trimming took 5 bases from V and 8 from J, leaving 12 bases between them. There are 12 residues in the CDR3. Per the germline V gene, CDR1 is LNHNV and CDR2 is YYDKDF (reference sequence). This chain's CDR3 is CATSGSPSEAFF. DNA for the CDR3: TGTGCCACCAGCGGATCCCCGTCCGAAGCTTTCTTT.

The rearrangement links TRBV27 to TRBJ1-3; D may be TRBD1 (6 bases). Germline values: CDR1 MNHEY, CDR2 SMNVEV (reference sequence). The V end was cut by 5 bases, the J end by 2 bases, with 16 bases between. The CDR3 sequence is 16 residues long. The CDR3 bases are TGTGCCAGCAGTACCCCCCCTAACAGGGCTGGAAACACCATATATTTT. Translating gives CASSTPPNRAGNTIYF.

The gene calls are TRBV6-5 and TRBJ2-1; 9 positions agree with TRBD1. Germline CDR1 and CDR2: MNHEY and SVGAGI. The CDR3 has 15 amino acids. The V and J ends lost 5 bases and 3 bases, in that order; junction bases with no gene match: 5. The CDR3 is CASSHDRGVYNEQFF. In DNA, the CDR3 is TGTGCCAGCAGTCACGACAGGGGGGTCTACAATGAGCAGTTCTTC.

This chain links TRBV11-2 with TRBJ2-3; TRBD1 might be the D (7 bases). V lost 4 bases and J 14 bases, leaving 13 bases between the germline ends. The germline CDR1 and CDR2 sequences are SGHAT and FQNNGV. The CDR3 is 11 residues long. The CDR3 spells CASSSGGSLYF. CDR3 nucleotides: TGTGCCAGCAGCTCAGGGGGGTCTCTGTATTTT.

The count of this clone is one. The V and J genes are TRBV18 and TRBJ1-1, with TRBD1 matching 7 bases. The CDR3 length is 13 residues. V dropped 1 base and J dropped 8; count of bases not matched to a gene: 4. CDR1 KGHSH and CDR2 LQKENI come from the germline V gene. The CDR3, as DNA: TGTGCCAGCTCACCACGGGAGGGGGCGGAAGCTTTCTTT. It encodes CASSPREGAEAFF.

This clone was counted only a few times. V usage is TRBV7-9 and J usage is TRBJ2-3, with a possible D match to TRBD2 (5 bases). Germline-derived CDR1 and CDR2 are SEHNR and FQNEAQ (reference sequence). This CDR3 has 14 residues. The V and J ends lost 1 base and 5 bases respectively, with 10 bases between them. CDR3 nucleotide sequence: TGTGCCAGCAGCTTAGGAGCGGAGATAGATACGCAGTATTTT. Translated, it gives CASSLGAEIDTQYF. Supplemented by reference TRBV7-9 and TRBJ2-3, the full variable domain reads DTGVSQNPRHKITKRGQNVTFRCDPISEHNRLYWYRQTLGQGPEFLTYFQNEAQLEKSRLLSDRFSAERPKGSFSTLEIQRTEQGDSAMYLCASSLGAEIDTQYFGPGTRLTVL.

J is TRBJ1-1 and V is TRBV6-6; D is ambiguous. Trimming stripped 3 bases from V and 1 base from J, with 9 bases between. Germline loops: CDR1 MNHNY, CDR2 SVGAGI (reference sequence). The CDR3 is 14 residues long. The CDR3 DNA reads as TGTGCCAGCAGTTATAAGGGTTGGAACACTGAAGCTTTCTTT. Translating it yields CASSYKGWNTEAFF.